In this sample, the clone carrying this TCR beta chain turned up once. This sample was taken from a study of blood T cell repertoires in COVID-19. About the research overall: From T cells, B-cell-depleted T cells, or PBMCs came the material, which was cDNA or gDNA.

CDR1 is GTSNPN, CDR2 SVGIG, per germline (reference sequence). Unmatched junction bases numbered 2, after V lost 3 bases and J lost 1 base. This CDR3 region has 13 residues. Original data processing: Amplifying reference gene primers gave estimates of nucleated cell counts. The assay was immunoSEQ multiplex PCR, and TCRdb's table has in-frame clones only and misses some. Clonal size and the V and J genes are those of that table, whereas D and trimming came from the DNA. The data hold about 92,000 clones, with 72% observed a single time. This receptor was identified in a woman aged 60 to 75 in a cohort sampled during active or convalescent COVID-19. Material: peripheral blood. The chain uses TRBV30 and TRBJ1-1; 7 bases are shared with TRBD1. In DNA, the CDR3 is TGTGCCTGGAGGACAGGGCCGAACACTGAAGCTTTCTTT. Amino acid sequence: CAWRTGPNTEAFF.